A single sample gave rise to the 14 T cell receptor beta chains below, sequenced in a study of blood T cells in healthy people across ages. A sample-barcoded 5' primer and a J-beta primer mix were used in a second PCR of roughly 6 to 11 cycles. TCRdb used MiXCR to reprocess the 5' RACE reads, holding one entry per CDR3 protein. The table records around 1,000,000 distinct CDR3 sequences, around 25% of them present only once. These data were also filed under a second study, of T cells of mothers and their children.

The sample comprised blood. Every receptor here comes from a girl under 10 years old in good health.

CDR3 coding DNA: TGCGCCAGCAGCTTGGGAGGGGGCAGGAGCTACACTGAAGCTTTCTTT. This translates into CASSLGGGRSYTEAFF. The genes are TRBV5-1 and TRBJ1-1; 7 bases align to TRBD1. Looked up from germline, CDR1 is SGHRS and CDR2 is YFSETQ. CDR3 length: 16 residues. Unmatched junction bases numbered 8, after V lost 0 bases and J lost 3 bases.

This chain links TRBV20-1 with TRBJ2-5; the D gene could be TRBD1 or TRBD2 (5 bases each). Trimming cost V 3 bases and J 0 bases, with 17 bases left between them. This CDR3 contains 16 residues. Germline CDR1 reads DFQATT; CDR2 reads SNEGSKA (reference sequence). CDR3 DNA sequence: TGCAGTGCTAGGGACATCAGGGACCCGCACCAAGAGACCCAGTACTTC. Translating gives CSARDIRDPHQETQYF.

This clonotype was seen a handful of times. The chain employs TRBV29-1 and TRBJ2-7; D might be TRBD2 (6 bases). Trimming took 4 bases from V and 1 from J, leaving 8 bases between them. The CDR3 runs to 12 residues. Germline CDR1 and CDR2: SQVTM and ANQGSEA. CDR3 residues: CSVAAGSYEQYF. The CDR3 DNA reads TGCAGCGTTGCTGCGGGATCCTACGAGCAGTACTTC.

This clonotype was seen a few times. This rearrangement joins TRBV9 to TRBJ2-5, with TRBD2 matching over 11 bases. After removal of 0 bases from V and 4 bases from J, the junction contained 8 bases not matched to a gene. Germline V gives CDR1 SGDLS, CDR2 YYNGEE. The CDR3 is 17 residues long. The CDR3: CASSVEIAGGPGETQYF. The CDR3 DNA reads TGTGCCAGCAGCGTAGAGATAGCGGGGGGGCCGGGAGAGACCCAGTACTTC.

The chain couples TRBV7-2 to TRBJ2-6; D is unresolved. The CDR3 extends over 18 amino acids. The V end lost 6 bases, the J end lost 0 bases, and 18 bases lay between the germline ends. Germline values: CDR1 SGHTA, CDR2 FQGNSA. CDR3 amino acids: CASRTRHELLSGANVLTF. CDR3 nucleotides: TGTGCCAGCAGGACCCGACACGAACTCCTCTCTGGGGCCAACGTCCTGACTTTC.

This chain links TRBV20-1 with TRBJ2-1; 7 bases align to TRBD1. J lost 2 bases, V lost 3 bases, and 10 bases had no gene match. This CDR3 spans 16 amino acids. From germline, CDR1 is DFQATT and CDR2 SNEGSKA (reference sequence). The CDR3 spells CSASRGQASTYNEQFF. The CDR3 DNA follows: TGCAGTGCTAGCCGCGGACAGGCTTCGACCTACAATGAGCAGTTCTTC.

This clonotype was found a few times. The CDR3 DNA reads as TGTGCTAGTGGTCTCCCGGGACAGGAGGGGGATACGCAGTATTTT. It translates to CASGLPGQEGDTQYF. V gene TRBV12-5 combines with J gene TRBJ2-3; 8 bases match TRBD1. The germline V gene has CDR1 LGHNT and CDR2 FRNRAP. There are 15 residues in the CDR3. Unmatched junction bases numbered 10, after V lost 5 bases and J lost 6 bases.

This clonotype was seen only a few times. This chain links TRBV28 with TRBJ2-5; TRBD1 matches at 7 bases. The DNA end lines up better with TRBJ2-1; the J call may be wrong. The CDR3 consists of 15 residues. Germline V gene sequence: CDR1 MDHEN, CDR2 SYDVKM. The CDR3 spells CASSSGGEGYNEQFF. CDR3 DNA: TGTGCCAGCAGTTCAGGGGGTGAAGGCTACAATGAGCAGTTCTTC.

Notes on this clonotype: At one end the junction does not follow the germline gene, possibly because of a read error. The chain couples TRBV24-1 to TRBJ2-1, with D possibly TRBD2 on 6 matching bases. In germline, CDR1 is KGHDR, CDR2 SFDVKD. The CDR3 runs 17 residues. The CDR3 protein is CATSDYNSGSSYNEQFF. DNA for the CDR3: TGTGCCACTAGTGATTACAATAGCGGTAGCTCCTACAATGAGCAGTTCTTC.

This clonotype was seen more than once but under ten times. V usage is TRBV6-1 and J usage is TRBJ1-2; D is ambiguous. The V gene lost 6 bases and the J gene lost 5 bases, with 10 bases spanning the gap. The CDR3 sequence is 12 residues long. The germline CDR1 and CDR2 sequences are MNHNS and SASEGT. In DNA form, the CDR3 reads TGTGCCAGCAGCGAGAACTATTATGGCTACACCTTC. This codes for CASSENYYGYTF.

The chain has TRBV3-1 and TRBJ1-1; tentatively, D is TRBD1 (6 bases). CDR3 length: 13 amino acids. Germline V gene sequence: CDR1 LGHDT, CDR2 YNNKEL (reference sequence). Trimming took off 5 bases at V and 5 bases at J, with 12 bases between the two ends. This chain's CDR3 is CASSNKRGTEAFF. CDR3 DNA sequence: TGTGCCAGCAGCAATAAAAGGGGGACTGAAGCTTTCTTT.

The rearrangement joins TRBV7-9 to TRBJ2-2; D is undetermined. CDR1 is SEHNR, CDR2 FQNEAQ, per germline (reference sequence). With 1 base removed from V and 7 bases from J, the gap between germline ends came to 10 bases. The CDR3 runs to 14 residues. The CDR3 DNA sequence: TGTGCCAGCAGCTTAGGGCAAGAGATCGGGGAGCTGTTTTTT. This gives the protein CASSLGQEIGELFF.

The chain recombines TRBV7-9 with TRBJ2-1, with TRBD2 as a possible D gene (5 bases). The CDR3 contains 16 residues. Germline CDR1 is SEHNR and CDR2 is FQNEAQ (reference sequence). Between the trimmed V and J ends, which lost 1 base and 5 bases, there was a span of 15 bases. The CDR3 loop reads CASSLDKRLGNNEQFF. CDR3 bases: TGTGCCAGCAGCTTAGATAAGAGACTCGGGAACAATGAGCAGTTCTTC.

V is TRBV12-3 or TRBV12-4 and J is TRBJ2-1, with D possibly TRBD1 on 6 matching bases. CDR3 length: 11 amino acids. Trimming left V 2 bases short and J 12 bases short, with 8 bases between. The CDR3, as DNA: TGTGCCAGCAGTTTACAGGGGAGGCAGTTCTTC. Translation: CASSLQGRQFF.